The clone carrying this TCR beta chain came up a few times. This sample is part of a study of blood T cell repertoires in COVID-19. Across the study: Nucleic acid was either cDNA or gDNA, and it came from T cells, B-cell-depleted T cells, or PBMCs.

Original data processing: The authors estimated nucleated cell counts from reference gene primer amplification. The method was immunoSEQ multiplex PCR; TCRdb's version includes in-frame clones alone and lacks a portion of them. V and J calls and clone size come straight from that table; D and trimming were deduced from the DNA. The sample has about 300,000 clones, 65% to 90% seen once; the top ten hold about 4.2%. Two consecutive negative NP/OP PCR tests, clearance, or resolved symptoms defined Cohort 3 recovery. CDR3 length: 14 amino acids. V was clipped by 4 bases and J by 0 bases, with 10 bases between them. The germline gives CDR1 SGDLS, CDR2 YYNGEE.

V usage is TRBV9 and J usage is TRBJ1-1; the D gene is possibly TRBD1 (6 bases). The specimen was PBMCs or T cells enriched from blood (not recorded which). The origin of this receptor is a man younger than 40 who had recovered from COVID-19. The CDR3, as DNA: TGTGCCAGCAGCTCGACAGGATTGAACACTGAAGCTTTCTTT. Protein product: CASSSTGLNTEAFF.